The 20 T cell receptor beta chains below come from one sample, sequenced in a study of immune evolution from preneoplasia to lung adenocarcinoma. The table came from immunoSEQ multiplex PCR; TCRdb's copy has only in-frame clones and leaves some out. The sample holds 9,500 to 13,000 clones; around 78% are singletons and the top ten take around 4.8%. Input material: FFPE minimally invasive lung adenocarcinoma tissue. Receptor source: a person aged 70 to 85 with lung adenocarcinoma.

The genes are TRBV5-5 and TRBJ1-2; weak D call: TRBD1 (6 bases). The CDR3 is 16 amino acids. Between the trimmed V and J ends, which lost 4 bases and 6 bases, there was a span of 22 bases. CDR1 is SGHKS and CDR2 is YYEKEE in the germline V gene (reference sequence). DNA for the CDR3: TGTGCCAGCAGCCAGGACAGTTGGGGTTTGTATGATGGCTACACCTTC. It codes for CASSQDSWGLYDGYTF.

The chain couples TRBV19 to TRBJ1-2; TRBD1 is a possible D gene (5 bases). This CDR3 contains 15 residues. Between the trimmed V and J ends, which lost 5 bases and 2 bases, there was a span of 15 bases. Germline values: CDR1 LNHDA, CDR2 SQIVND (reference sequence). CDR3: CASSARRGRNYGYTF. The CDR3, as DNA: TGTGCCAGTAGTGCCCGCCGGGGACGAAACTATGGCTACACCTTC.

J is TRBJ2-7 and V is TRBV5-1, with 10 bases fitting TRBD2. V lost 7 bases and J lost 1; bases outside the gene matches: 8. CDR1 SGHRS and CDR2 YFSETQ come from the germline V gene. The CDR3 totals 15 residues. DNA for the CDR3: TGCGCCAGCGAACCGGGACTAGCGCCTTCCTACGAGCAGTACTTC. This translates into CASEPGLAPSYEQYF.

The chain recombines TRBV7-3 with TRBJ2-4; 12 bases map to TRBD1. V dropped 4 bases and J dropped 7; count of bases not matched to a gene: 2. Germline V CDR1 and CDR2: SGHTA, FQGTGA. This CDR3 is built from 14 residues. In DNA form, the CDR3 reads TGTGCCAGCAGCTCGGGACAGGGGGCCAACATTCAGTACTTC. It translates to CASSSGQGANIQYF.

This clone was detected once. This rearrangement joins TRBV5-1 to TRBJ2-3, with 11 nucleotides matching TRBD2. J was trimmed by 4 bases and V by 4 bases; bases with no gene match: 5. CDR1 and CDR2 (germline): SGHRS, YFSETQ. The CDR3 consists of 15 residues. The chain's CDR3 is CASSALAGGPDTQYF. Here the CDR3 DNA reads TGCGCCAGCAGCGCCTTAGCGGGAGGGCCAGATACGCAGTATTTT.

The rearrangement links TRBV6-1 to TRBJ1-5, with 7 bases that match TRBD1. Germline V lookup: CDR1 MNHNS, CDR2 SASEGT. The V segment lost 1 base and the J segment 8 bases; nucleotides outside the gene matches: 8. CDR3 length: 15 amino acids. CDR3 in DNA: TGTGCCAGCAGTGAAGGACAGGGTTGGATGGAGCCCCAGCATTTT. Translating gives CASSEGQGWMEPQHF.

This CDR3 reads CSDRTGSEQFF. The CDR3 coding sequence is TGCAGCGATAGGACAGGTTCTGAGCAGTTCTTC. J is TRBJ2-1 and V is TRBV29-1; 7 bases fit TRBD1. The germline CDR1 and CDR2 sequences are SQVTM and ANQGSEA. V lost 7 bases and J lost 9; bases outside the gene matches: 6. This CDR3 is built from 11 residues.

The rearrangement joins TRBV19 to TRBJ2-7; TRBD1 matches 10 bases. The V gene end was trimmed by 5 bases and the J gene end by 3 bases; junction bases not matched to a gene: 16. The length of the CDR3 is 18 residues. Germline V gene sequence: CDR1 LNHDA, CDR2 SQIVND (reference sequence). The CDR3 DNA sequence: TGTGCCAGTAGTCCCCAGGGCGGGACAGGGGTCATAGGCTACGAGCAGTACTTC. Residues: CASSPQGGTGVIGYEQYF.

CDR3 DNA sequence: TGTGCCAGCAGTTCTACAGGCGAGCAGTACTTC. It translates to CASSSTGEQYF. This chain links TRBV9 with TRBJ2-7; D perhaps matches TRBD1 (5 bases). In germline, CDR1 is SGDLS, CDR2 YYNGEE. This CDR3 is built from 11 residues. V was pared by 5 bases and J by 6 bases, with 9 bases between.

The chain carries TRBV5-6 and TRBJ2-5, with unresolved D. The length of the CDR3 is 15 residues. V was cut by 0 bases and J by 7 bases, with 16 bases left in between. CDR1 and CDR2 (germline): SGHDT, YYEEEE. The CDR3: CASSLADPTVGTQYF. For the CDR3, the DNA is TGTGCCAGCAGCTTGGCCGACCCAACCGTGGGGACCCAGTACTTC. Full variable domain (remainder filled in from reference TRBV5-6 and TRBJ2-5): DAGVTQSPTHLIKTRGQQVTLRCSPKSGHDTVSWYQQALGQGPQFIFQYYEEEERQRGNFPDRFSGHQFPNYSSELNVNALLLGDSALYLCASSLADPTVGTQYFGPGTRLLVL.

The chain couples TRBV5-4 to TRBJ2-1; TRBD2 aligns across 10 bases. The CDR3 has 15 residues. Germline V gives CDR1 SGHNT, CDR2 YYREEE (reference sequence). V lost 4 bases and J lost 4; bases outside the gene matches: 5. CDR3 protein: CASSPMTSGYNEQFF. CDR3 bases: TGTGCCAGCAGCCCTATGACTAGCGGGTACAATGAGCAGTTCTTC.

The chain combines TRBV5-1 with TRBJ2-7, with 15 bases identical to TRBD2. The germline gives CDR1 SGHRS, CDR2 YFSETQ. J was trimmed by 5 bases and V by 4 bases; bases with no gene match: 10. The CDR3 sequence is 17 residues long. The CDR3 is CASSHGLAGGIVNEQYF. The CDR3 nucleotides read TGCGCCAGCAGCCATGGACTAGCGGGAGGGATTGTCAACGAGCAGTACTTC.

V gene TRBV7-2 combines with J gene TRBJ1-5; D may be TRBD1 (5 bases). Germline CDR1 is SGHTA and CDR2 is FQGNSA. The V end lost 2 bases, the J end lost 9 bases, and 14 bases lay between the germline ends. This CDR3 contains 14 residues. CDR3 DNA: TGTGCCAGCAGCTTACGCGGGGGAATCACGCCCCAGCATTTT. Translated, it gives CASSLRGGITPQHF.

The chain couples TRBV29-1 to TRBJ1-1; no firm D call. With 1 base removed from V and 6 bases from J, the gap between germline ends came to 9 bases. The germline gives CDR1 SQVTM, CDR2 ANQGSEA. The length of the CDR3 is 12 residues. The CDR3 region has the DNA TGCAGCGTTGAAGGTTTGGAATCTGAAGCTTTCTTT. This codes for CSVEGLESEAFF.

This clone was picked up a small number of times. The rearrangement joins TRBV7-9 to TRBJ2-5; unclear D gene. The CDR3 has 15 residues. V lost 5 bases and J 5 bases, leaving 18 bases between the germline ends. The V gene's germline CDR1 is SEHNR and CDR2 FQNEAQ (reference sequence). Here the CDR3 reads CASSPPIRQLETQYF. The CDR3 DNA reads as TGTGCCAGCAGCCCCCCCATAAGGCAGTTGGAGACCCAGTACTTC.

This clone was seen more than once but under ten times. This chain links TRBV7-9 with TRBJ1-4, with TRBD1 as a possible D gene (5 bases). Trimming pared 5 bases from V and 8 bases from J, leaving 12 bases between. Germline loops: CDR1 SEHNR, CDR2 FQNEAQ (reference sequence). This CDR3 has 13 residues. This chain's CDR3 is CASSNTGGEKLFF. Here the CDR3 DNA reads TGTGCCAGCAGCAATACCGGGGGGGAAAAACTGTTTTTT.

The chain joins TRBV19 to TRBJ1-6; D unclear. The CDR3 is made up of 14 amino acids. V lost 2 bases and J lost 8, with 10 bases in between. Germline assignment: CDR1 LNHDA and CDR2 SQIVND (reference sequence). The CDR3 nucleotides read TGTGCCAGTAGTATATCACTGGCCGATTCACCCCTCCACTTT. Encoded protein: CASSISLADSPLHF.

This clone was observed a handful of times. V is TRBV19 and J is TRBJ1-1, with D unclear. CDR1 LNHDA and CDR2 SQIVND come from the germline V gene (reference sequence). This CDR3 region has 15 residues. V lost 1 base, J lost 5 bases, and 14 bases lay in between. CDR3 DNA sequence: TGTGCCAGTAGTATAGGGACTCAACTGAGTACTGAAGCTTTCTTT. Its protein is CASSIGTQLSTEAFF.

This chain links TRBV15 with TRBJ1-4, with no clear D. Germline CDR1 is LNHNV and CDR2 is YYDKDF (reference sequence). V was pared by 0 bases and J by 5 bases, with 4 bases between. The CDR3 sequence is 13 residues long. The CDR3, as DNA: TGTGCCACCAGCAGAGACACAAATGAAAAACTGTTTTTT. Translation: CATSRDTNEKLFF.

This clone came up a few times. The chain recombines TRBV7-9 with TRBJ1-5, with D possibly being TRBD1 (5 bases). Between the trimmed V and J ends, which lost 5 bases and 3 bases, there was a span of 11 bases. Looked up from germline, CDR1 is SEHNR and CDR2 is FQNEAQ (reference sequence). This CDR3 has 14 residues. This chain's CDR3 is CASSRDGSNQPQHF. Here the CDR3 DNA reads TGTGCCAGCAGCCGGGACGGATCCAATCAGCCCCAGCATTTT.